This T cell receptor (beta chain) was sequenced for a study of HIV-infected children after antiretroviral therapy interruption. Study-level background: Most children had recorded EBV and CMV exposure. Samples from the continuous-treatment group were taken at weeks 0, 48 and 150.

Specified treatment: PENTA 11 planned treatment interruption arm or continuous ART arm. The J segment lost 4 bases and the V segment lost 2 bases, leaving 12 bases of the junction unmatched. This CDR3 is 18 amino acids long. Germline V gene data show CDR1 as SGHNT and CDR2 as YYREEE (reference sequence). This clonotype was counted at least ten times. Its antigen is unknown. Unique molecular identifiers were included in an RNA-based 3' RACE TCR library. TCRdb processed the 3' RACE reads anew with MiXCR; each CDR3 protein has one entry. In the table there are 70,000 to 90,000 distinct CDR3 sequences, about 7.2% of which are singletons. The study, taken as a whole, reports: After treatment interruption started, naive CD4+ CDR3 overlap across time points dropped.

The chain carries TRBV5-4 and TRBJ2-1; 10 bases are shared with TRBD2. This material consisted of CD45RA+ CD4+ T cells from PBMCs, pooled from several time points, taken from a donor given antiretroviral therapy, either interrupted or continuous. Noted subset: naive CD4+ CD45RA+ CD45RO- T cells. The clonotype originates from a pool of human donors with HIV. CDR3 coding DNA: TGTGCCAGCAGCTTCATAATTAGCGGGGGGCTTACATACAATGAGCAGTTCTTC. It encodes CASSFIISGGLTYNEQFF.